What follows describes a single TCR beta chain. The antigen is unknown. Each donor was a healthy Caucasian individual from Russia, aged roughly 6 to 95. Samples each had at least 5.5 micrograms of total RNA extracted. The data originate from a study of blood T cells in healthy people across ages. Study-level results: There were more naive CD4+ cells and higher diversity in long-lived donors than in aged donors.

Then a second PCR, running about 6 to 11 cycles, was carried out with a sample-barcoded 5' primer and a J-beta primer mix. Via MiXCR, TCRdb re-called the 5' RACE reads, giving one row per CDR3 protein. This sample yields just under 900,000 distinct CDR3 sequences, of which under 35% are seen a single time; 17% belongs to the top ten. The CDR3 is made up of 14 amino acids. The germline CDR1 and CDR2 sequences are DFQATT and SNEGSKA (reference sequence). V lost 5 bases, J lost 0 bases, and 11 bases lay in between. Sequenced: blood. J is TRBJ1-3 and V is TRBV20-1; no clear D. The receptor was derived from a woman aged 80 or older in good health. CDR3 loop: CSAPDRNSGNTIYF. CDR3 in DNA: TGCAGTGCTCCGGACCGAAACTCTGGAAACACCATATATTTT.